This T cell receptor beta chain was obtained from a study of blood T cell repertoires in COVID-19 (TCRdb year 2020). Study-level background: Samples from collaborators originated in the United States, Italy and Spain and spanned both the acute and convalescent phases of COVID-19. The prospective study material was composed of cDNA or gDNA derived from T cells, B-cell-depleted T cells, or PBMCs. The dataset comprised deeply sampled blood TCRbeta repertoires from subjects exposed to, actively infected with, or recovered from COVID-19. The repertoires were released in a freely available public database meant as a resource for research on the immune response to SARS-CoV-2. The samples were drawn from the first 160 participants of the ongoing ImmuneRACE study and from 1,254 subjects provided by 6 global collaborators. The sample metadata nearly always contained a de-identified subject ID, COVID-19 status, age in years and sex. Where available, HLA class I and class II types were taken from metadata supplied by the sample provider and were not determined by assay-based typing.

Whole blood was collected in K2EDTA tubes by collaborating institutions according to the institutions' own protocols. For TCRbeta analysis, collaborators shipped samples in one of three forms: frozen whole blood, isolated PBMCs, or DNA extracted from either of those sample types. The CDR3 sequence holds 15 residues, the cysteine and phenylalanine included. Of all the DNA, just the CDR3 is kept, 45 bases in frame from base 1. Via the germline V gene, CDR1 is SGHDT and CDR2 YYEEEE. The V end loses 6 bases and the J end loses 4 bases, and a stretch of 17 bases separates them. On the study overall, not on this receptor specifically: The quantity of clinical and demographic metadata differed by source and by participant and was supplied without curation.

With regard to this clone: The clone's antigen remains unknown. No base qualities exist here, and no much larger clone lies one base off it.

The immunoSEQ Assay, a bias-controlled multiplex PCR, was used to amplify TCRbeta CDR3 regions from genomic DNA. The authors' analysis ran thus. Nucleated cell counts per sample were estimated from amplification of reference gene primers within the assay. Sequence reads were collapsed and filtered to measure the absolute abundance of every unique TCRbeta CDR3 rearrangement. For each sample, productive Simpson clonality was calculated as the square root of Simpson's diversity index over productive rearrangements. The table was pulled from immuneACCESS by TCRdb, which kept in-frame rearrangements only. Such tables lose some clones; where checked, under half of the loss comes from unresolved V genes, and the rest has no known cause. The DNA gave D and trimming, while V, J and clone size come from that table. Across this sample there are 75,000 to 100,000 clones, with 87% seen only once. The ten most abundant clones make up 3.5% to 5.5% of the sample.

Sequences were obtained from peripheral blood. This chain is built from TRBV5-6 and TRBJ1-3; TRBD1 is a possible D gene, resting on 5 matching bases. This TCR derives from a man aged 65 to 85 with acute or convalescent COVID-19. The nucleotide sequence reads as follows: TGTGCCAGCACCTTCAGGGTTTCTTACGGAAACACCATATATTTT. Its protein reads: CASTFRVSYGNTIYF.